Below are 9 T cell receptor beta chains sequenced from a single sample in a study of T cell repertoires in cytomegalovirus infection. TCRdb recomputed calls from the reads with MiXCR, one row per CDR3 protein. The sample consists of 750,000 to 900,000 distinct CDR3 sequences, almost 30% of them appearing once. These TCRs' antigens remain unknown. This material consisted of cultured CD8+ T cells from PBMCs, taken from culture after CMV antigen stimulation. These receptors all come from a human donor in good health (CMV status not recorded). Some clones in this sample may be carry-over from other donors' samples.

The V and J genes are TRBV15 and TRBJ1-5; TRBD1 aligns across 7 bases. Trimming took 4 bases from V and 4 from J; bases not matched to a gene: 13. The germline gives CDR1 LNHNV, CDR2 YYDKDF (reference sequence). CDR3 length: 17 amino acids. Written as DNA, the CDR3 is TGTGCCACCAGCAATGGTGGGGACAGCGTCCGAAATCAGCCCCAGCATTTT. It specifies CATSNGGDSVRNQPQHF.

The rearrangement links TRBV5-4 to TRBJ1-2; TRBD1 might be the D (5 bases). The CDR3 contains 11 residues. Trimming removed 10 bases from V and 4 bases from J, with 11 bases in between. CDR1 is SGHNT, CDR2 YYREEE, per germline (reference sequence). The CDR3: CAVRGTYGYTF. CDR3 nucleotide sequence: TGTGCCGTGAGGGGCACCTATGGCTACACCTTC.

This clonotype was observed a handful of times. The rearrangement joins TRBV7-6 to TRBJ2-1; no clear D. CDR1 is SGHVS and CDR2 is FNYEAQ in the germline V gene. V was clipped by 4 bases and J by 7 bases, with 8 bases between them. The CDR3 loop spans 12 amino acids. For the CDR3, the DNA is TGTGCCAGCAGCTCCGTCTTGAATGAGCAGTTCTTC. This codes for CASSSVLNEQFF. Based on the CDR3 plus reference TRBV7-6 and TRBJ2-1, the full variable domain is GAGVSQSPRYKVTKRGQDVALRCDPISGHVSLYWYRQALGQGPEFLTYFNYEAQQDKSGLPNDRFSAERPEGSISTLTIQRTEQRDSAMYRCASSSVLNEQFFGPGTRLTVL.

The genes are TRBV7-9 and TRBJ2-5, with 13 bases that match TRBD2. The V gene's germline CDR1 is SEHNR and CDR2 FQNEAQ (reference sequence). V lost 4 bases and J lost 5; bases outside the gene matches: 4. This CDR3 spans 15 amino acids. In nucleotides, the CDR3 is TGTGCCAGCAGCTCGGGACTAGCGGGGCCTGAGACCCAGTACTTC. Translated: CASSSGLAGPETQYF.

The genes are TRBV27 and TRBJ1-2; TRBD1 might be the D (5 bases). The V end lost 4 bases, the J end lost 10 bases, and 16 bases lay between the germline ends. This CDR3 has 13 residues. Germline lookup yields CDR1 MNHEY and CDR2 SMNVEV (reference sequence). The CDR3 loop is CASSWGPEAPYTF. In nucleotides, the CDR3 is TGTGCCAGCAGTTGGGGACCGGAAGCCCCCTACACCTTC.

This clonotype was counted at least ten times. This sequence joins TRBV7-6 and TRBJ2-1; 10 bases match TRBD1. Germline V lookup: CDR1 SGHVS, CDR2 FNYEAQ. This CDR3 region has 17 residues. After removal of 2 bases from V and 4 bases from J, the junction contained 8 bases not matched to a gene. The CDR3 protein is CASSLTSGTGDYNEQFF. DNA of the CDR3: TGTGCCAGCAGCTTAACTTCCGGGACAGGGGATTACAATGAGCAGTTCTTC.

The chain employs TRBV6-2 or TRBV6-3 and TRBJ2-7; 9 bases are a match to TRBD1. The CDR3 is made up of 16 amino acids. The ends lost 0 bases at V and 1 base at J; junction bases unmatched: 4. Germline values: CDR1 MNHEY, CDR2 SVGEGT. This CDR3 reads CASSYSLDRGSYEQYV. The CDR3 DNA reads as TGTGCCAGCAGTTACTCTCTGGACAGGGGTTCCTACGAGCAGTACGTC.

This clonotype was counted at least ten times. The J gene is TRBJ2-3, the V gene TRBV7-2, with 10 bases lining up with TRBD2. The CDR3 consists of 20 residues. Germline V gene sequence: CDR1 SGHTA, CDR2 FQGNSA. With V trimmed by 5 bases and J by 0 bases, 17 bases remained unmatched. CDR3: CASSPRTIAGGNPSTDTQYF. CDR3 in DNA: TGTGCCAGCAGCCCACGAACCATAGCGGGGGGAAACCCTAGCACAGATACGCAGTATTTT.

This clonotype was seen only a few times. One junction end disagrees with the germline gene, perhaps due to a read error. The chain links TRBV4-1 to TRBJ1-6; maybe TRBD1 (6 bases). The CDR3 spans 16 residues. Germline V gene sequence: CDR1 MGHRA, CDR2 YSYEKL. The DNA of the CDR3 is TGTGCCAGCAGCGACTCATGGGGGCAACGGAATTCACCCCTCCACTTT. Protein: CASSDSWGQRNSPLHF.